Only a few counts were recorded for the clone carrying this T cell receptor beta chain. Its antigen is currently unknown. This sample is part of a study of cytomegalovirus exposure and HLA in healthy donors. General observations from the study: Per a prior analysis, the majority of TCR beta V segments were productive roughly 87% or roughly 30% of the time.

PCR used 60 Vbeta primers and 13 Jbeta primers. TCRdb's copy holds only in-frame clones and misses some; the assay was immunoSEQ multiplex PCR. The sample lists about 200,000 clones, around 77% occurring once. Sequencing used PBMCs. The clonotype originates from a woman aged 30 to 39 in good health and CMV-seronegative.

CDR3 region: CASSQDSPNTGELFF. In nucleotides, the CDR3 is TGTGCCAGCAGTCAGGACAGTCCGAACACCGGGGAGCTGTTTTTT. The chain has TRBV27 and TRBJ2-2; tentative D call: TRBD1 (6 bases). CDR1 is MNHEY, CDR2 SMNVEV, per germline (reference sequence). Trimming cost V 5 bases and J 0 bases, with 10 bases left between them. The CDR3 is 15 residues long.